The following is a T cell receptor (beta chain) sequence with its context. What it binds is not known. The sample belongs to a study of cytomegalovirus exposure and HLA in healthy donors. In germline, CDR1 is ENHRY, CDR2 SYGVKD. V gave up 9 bases and J gave up 4 bases; unmatched junction bases: 5. The CDR3 has 13 residues. Use of 60 Vbeta and 13 Jbeta primers characterized the PCR. Original methodology: As a later analysis found, there were 60 million to 90 million unique TCR beta chains, of which roughly 11 million were shared. The method was immunoSEQ multiplex PCR; TCRdb's version includes in-frame clones alone and lacks a portion of them. The V and J calls and the clone size are those of that table, but D and trimming were determined from the DNA. This sample has 200,000 to 250,000 clones, with under 70% found just once. Study-level points and caveats: Association of a missense DCLRE1C variant with TCR beta V- and J-gene trimming was reported in a later analysis. The authors reported that TCR beta sequences could predict HLA-A and HLA-B alleles. These predictions were accurate for most subjects in the first cohort. Earlier analysis yielded a pattern in which most TCR beta V segments were productive about 90% or about 30% of the time.

This TCR came from a man aged 40-49 years in good health and CMV-seropositive. The chain joins TRBV10-3 to TRBJ2-3; TRBD1 matches at 9 bases. The sequenced material came from PBMCs. CDR3 amino acids: CAMGQGGPDTQYF. The CDR3 coding sequence is TGTGCCATGGGACAGGGTGGCCCAGATACGCAGTATTTT.